This entry lists 29 T cell receptor beta chains sequenced from one sample in a study of cytomegalovirus exposure and HLA in healthy donors. Profiling relied on immunoSEQ multiplex PCR, and the TCRdb table lists in-frame clones only, not all of them. The data hold some 110,000 clones, with 88% observed a single time. Material: PBMCs. The receptor set was obtained from a woman between 18 and 30 years old in good health and CMV-seropositive.

This clone appeared once. This sequence joins TRBV6-5 and TRBJ2-7; 9 nucleotides match TRBD1. J lost 5 bases, V lost 6 bases, and 5 bases had no gene match. The CDR3 has 13 residues. Per germline, CDR1 MNHEY and CDR2 SVGAGI. CDR3 sequence reads: CASSRDRGNEQYV. The CDR3 region has the DNA TGTGCCAGCAGCCGTGACAGGGGGAACGAGCAGTACGTC.

The gene calls are TRBV5-4 and TRBJ2-3; 7 nucleotides line up with TRBD1. Germline values: CDR1 SGHNT, CDR2 YYREEE (reference sequence). J was trimmed by 2 bases and V by 4 bases; bases with no gene match: 13. This CDR3 is built from 17 residues. The CDR3 loop is CASSLPEQGKLTDTQYF. CDR3 nucleotide sequence: TGTGCCAGCAGCCTACCCGAACAGGGGAAACTCACAGATACGCAGTATTTT.

For the CDR3, the DNA is TGTGCCAGCAGCCCAGTCCCGGGACAGGGGAGTGAAGCTTTCTTT. It codes for CASSPVPGQGSEAFF. The V call is TRBV7-2, the J call TRBJ1-1; 10 bases align to TRBD1. V lost 5 bases, J lost 7 bases, and 10 bases stayed unmatched. CDR3 length equals 15 residues. The germline gives CDR1 SGHTA, CDR2 FQGNSA.

The V and J genes are TRBV4-2 and TRBJ1-2; possibly TRBD1 for D (6 bases). V was clipped by 1 base and J by 0 bases, with 9 bases between them. CDR1 LGHNA and CDR2 YNFKEQ come from the germline V gene. This CDR3 comprises 15 residues. CDR3 in DNA: TGTGCCAGCAGCCAAGCCCAGGGGTCTAACTATGGCTACACCTTC. This gives the protein CASSQAQGSNYGYTF.

The chain carries TRBV28 and TRBJ2-7; 10 bases match TRBD1. From germline, CDR1 is MDHEN and CDR2 SYDVKM. V shed 5 bases and J 4 bases; nucleotides not matched to a gene: 8. The CDR3 covers 15 residues. CDR3 residues: CASSQPRQGAYEQYF. The CDR3 DNA reads as TGTGCCAGCAGTCAACCTCGACAGGGGGCGTACGAGCAGTACTTC.

The V call is TRBV5-6, the J call TRBJ2-1; TRBD1 might be the D (6 bases). Per the germline V gene, CDR1 is SGHDT and CDR2 is YYEEEE. This CDR3 spans 14 amino acids. Trimming shortened V by 3 bases and J by 5 bases, and 12 bases separated the two germline ends. The CDR3 DNA reads TGTGCCAGCAGCTGGGGGACATACCACAATGAGCAGTTCTTC. It encodes CASSWGTYHNEQFF.

The chain combines TRBV28 with TRBJ1-5, with no clear D. The CDR3 consists of 14 residues. Per germline, CDR1 MDHEN and CDR2 SYDVKM. V lost 7 bases and J 0 bases, leaving 10 bases between the germline ends. This chain's CDR3 is CASIRFDSNQPQHF. The DNA of the CDR3 is TGTGCCAGCATCAGGTTCGATAGCAATCAGCCCCAGCATTTT.

This chain uses TRBV28 with TRBJ1-3; the D gene is possibly TRBD1 (5 bases). This CDR3 has 15 amino acids. Germline CDR1 and CDR2: MDHEN and SYDVKM. V shed 3 bases and J shed 4 bases, with 13 bases lying between them. The CDR3 loop is CASSFRGTTGNTIYF. The DNA of the CDR3 is TGTGCCAGCAGTTTTCGGGGGACCACGGGAAACACCATATATTTT.

The J gene is TRBJ2-1, the V gene TRBV2; D gene unclear. In germline, CDR1 is SNHLY, CDR2 FYNNEI. This CDR3 has 11 amino acids. Trimming removed 2 bases at V and 10 bases at J, with 6 bases between. The CDR3, as DNA: TGTGCCAGCAGTGAAAACTACGAGCAGTTCTTC. It translates to CASSENYEQFF.

The chain employs TRBV27 and TRBJ2-7; 7 nucleotides match TRBD1. CDR1 is MNHEY, CDR2 SMNVEV, per germline (reference sequence). V lost 2 bases and J lost 2; bases outside the gene matches: 0. The CDR3 loop spans 13 amino acids. Here the CDR3 DNA reads TGTGCCAGCAGTTTAGGGACAGCCTACGAGCAGTACTTC. It specifies CASSLGTAYEQYF.

This chain links TRBV4-1 with TRBJ1-5; D not resolved. Trimming cost V 0 bases and J 0 bases, with 18 bases left between them. The CDR3 covers 19 residues. CDR1 and CDR2 from the germline V gene are MGHRA and YSYEKL. As DNA, the CDR3 is TGCGCCAGCAGCCAAGATTTTGGGGAAGGAGGATATAGCAATCAGCCCCAGCATTTT. Amino acids: CASSQDFGEGGYSNQPQHF.

The rearrangement links TRBV4-1 to TRBJ1-1; no firm D call. Trimming stripped 7 bases from V and 4 bases from J, with 16 bases between. The CDR3 totals 14 residues. Per germline, CDR1 MGHRA and CDR2 YSYEKL. The CDR3, as DNA: TGCGCCAGCACCCACCCTTTAAGAGGCACTGAAGCTTTCTTT. Translation gives CASTHPLRGTEAFF.

This clone has only one observation. The chain is built from TRBV28 and TRBJ1-2, with 12 bases fitting TRBD1. The CDR3 sequence is 16 residues long. After removal of 2 bases from V and 8 bases from J, the junction contained 9 bases not matched to a gene. Germline V lookup: CDR1 MDHEN, CDR2 SYDVKM. In DNA form, the CDR3 reads TGTGCCAGCAGTTTACGATCGGGACAGGGGGCGAGGGGCTACACCTTC. Translating gives CASSLRSGQGARGYTF.

The chain links TRBV19 to TRBJ1-1; D not certain. The CDR3 length is 13 residues. Looked up from germline, CDR1 is LNHDA and CDR2 is SQIVND (reference sequence). Deletions cut 6 bases from V and 1 base from J, with 9 bases between. CDR3 DNA sequence: TGTGCCAGTAGGGGCAGACAGAACACTGAAGCTTTCTTT. Its protein is CASRGRQNTEAFF.

The chain has TRBV6-1 and TRBJ1-1, with 7 nucleotides matching TRBD1. Trimming at V came to 8 bases and at J to 2 bases, leaving 5 bases not matched to a gene. Per the germline V gene, CDR1 is MNHNS and CDR2 is SASEGT. This CDR3 has 13 amino acids. The CDR3 DNA sequence: TGTGCCAGCCGAGGGACAGCTAACACTGAAGCTTTCTTT. As protein: CASRGTANTEAFF.

The CDR3 DNA follows: TGTGCCAGCAGGACAGGGGGCGCGTCCGAGACCCAGTACTTC. It translates to CASRTGGASETQYF. The chain has TRBV27 and TRBJ2-5; 10 nucleotides align to TRBD1. Germline V CDR1 and CDR2: MNHEY, SMNVEV (reference sequence). V lost 6 bases, J lost 5 bases, and 6 bases stayed unmatched. The CDR3 is made up of 14 amino acids.

The V and J genes are TRBV5-4 and TRBJ1-4; D is undetermined. The CDR3 sequence is 15 residues long. Deletions cut 3 bases from V and 8 bases from J, with 17 bases between. CDR1 SGHNT and CDR2 YYREEE come from the germline V gene (reference sequence). This CDR3 reads CASSSSGSPGEKLFF. In DNA form, the CDR3 reads TGTGCCAGCAGCTCTTCAGGCTCTCCGGGGGAAAAACTGTTTTTT.

The CDR3 DNA is TGTGCCATCAGGGACGGACTAGCCAACAATGAGCAGTTCTTC. Its translation: CAIRDGLANNEQFF. V usage is TRBV10-3 and J usage is TRBJ2-1, with 8 bases matching TRBD2. CDR1 is ENHRY, CDR2 SYGVKD, per germline. Losses at the gene ends were 6 bases for V and 5 bases for J; bases not matched to a gene: 6. The CDR3 consists of 14 residues.

The V gene is TRBV28, the J gene TRBJ1-4, with TRBD1 matching 9 bases. Trimming removed 5 bases from V and 6 bases from J; junction bases left unmatched: 7. CDR1 and CDR2 (germline): MDHEN, SYDVKM. CDR3 length: 15 amino acids. DNA for the CDR3: TGTGCCAGCAGTCCACCGGGACAGGGCTATGAAAAACTGTTTTTT. Translated: CASSPPGQGYEKLFF.

The chain employs TRBV5-4 and TRBJ2-7, with 8 positions matching TRBD1. Germline lookup yields CDR1 SGHNT and CDR2 YYREEE (reference sequence). This CDR3 has 13 residues. V shed 4 bases, J shed 3 bases, and the junction held 3 bases outside the gene matches. The CDR3 reads CASSRDRNYEQYF. CDR3 DNA: TGTGCCAGCAGCAGGGACAGGAACTACGAGCAGTACTTC.

V is TRBV5-6 and J is TRBJ2-3; the D gene is possibly TRBD2 (5 bases). The CDR3 totals 13 residues. Trimming shortened V by 0 bases and J by 6 bases, and 8 bases separated the two germline ends. The germline gives CDR1 SGHDT, CDR2 YYEEEE. The CDR3 nucleotides read TGTGCCAGCAGCTTGGGAGGGTGGGATACGCAGTATTTT. Translated: CASSLGGWDTQYF.

A few counts support this clone. The chain employs TRBV6-6 and TRBJ1-1; 7 nucleotides line up with TRBD1. The CDR3 loop spans 14 amino acids. Per the germline V gene, CDR1 is MNHNY and CDR2 is SVGAGI (reference sequence). After removal of 6 bases from V and 1 base from J, the junction contained 5 bases not matched to a gene. This CDR3 is CASRLDRANTEAFF. CDR3 DNA: TGTGCCAGCAGGCTTGACAGGGCGAACACTGAAGCTTTCTTT.

The chain combines TRBV15 with TRBJ2-5, with 9 bases matching TRBD2. The CDR3 is made up of 18 amino acids. V lost 0 bases, J lost 5 bases, and 13 bases stayed unmatched. Per the germline V gene, CDR1 is LNHNV and CDR2 is YYDKDF (reference sequence). The CDR3: CATSRDYAGGLGEETQYF. In DNA, the CDR3 is TGTGCCACCAGCAGAGATTATGCGGGGGGGCTGGGAGAGGAGACCCAGTACTTC.

The chain carries TRBV4-1 and TRBJ2-2; no reliable D call. Trimming stripped 5 bases from V and 0 bases from J, with 7 bases between. Germline V gene sequence: CDR1 MGHRA, CDR2 YSYEKL. The CDR3 spans 14 residues. The CDR3 nucleotides are TGCGCCAGCAGCTATGGAGCGAACACCGGGGAGCTGTTTTTT. This codes for CASSYGANTGELFF.

The chain uses TRBV29-1 and TRBJ2-7; 7 bases map to TRBD2. V lost 6 bases, J lost 1 base, and 6 bases stayed unmatched. This CDR3 has 13 amino acids. Germline V gene data show CDR1 as SQVTM and CDR2 as ANQGSEA. The CDR3 coding sequence is TGCAGCGTCGTGACTAGCCAATCCTACGAGCAGTACTTC. Translated: CSVVTSQSYEQYF.

The chain uses TRBV7-6 and TRBJ2-7; TRBD2 might be the D (6 bases). Looked up from germline, CDR1 is SGHVS and CDR2 is FNYEAQ. This CDR3 has 17 residues. V lost 0 bases and J 6 bases, leaving 21 bases between the germline ends. The CDR3 loop reads CASSLAYAPRGRVEQYF. The CDR3 nucleotides read TGTGCCAGCAGCTTAGCGTACGCCCCGCGGGGTCGGGTCGAGCAGTACTTC.

The chain links TRBV27 to TRBJ2-3; D call uncertain. The CDR3 is 13 amino acids. Trimming cost V 4 bases and J 1 base, with 6 bases left between them. The germline gives CDR1 MNHEY, CDR2 SMNVEV (reference sequence). The CDR3 is CASSSPGTDTQYF. CDR3 nucleotide sequence: TGTGCCAGCAGTTCCCCGGGCACAGATACGCAGTATTTT.

This sequence joins TRBV28 and TRBJ2-1, with D maybe TRBD1 (6 bases). The V gene lost 6 bases and the J gene lost 5 bases, with 14 bases spanning the gap. Germline V gives CDR1 MDHEN, CDR2 SYDVKM. The CDR3 is 14 residues long. CDR3 in DNA: TGTGCCAGCAGCCTACAGGGACGGGACAATGAGCAGTTCTTC. Its translation: CASSLQGRDNEQFF.

The chain links TRBV27 to TRBJ1-5; tentative D call: TRBD1 (6 bases). V was trimmed by 6 bases and J by 0 bases, leaving 15 bases between them. The CDR3 is made up of 16 amino acids. The germline V gene has CDR1 MNHEY and CDR2 SMNVEV (reference sequence). The CDR3, as DNA: TGTGCCAGCAGCTACGCGACAGGACTTAGCAATCAGCCCCAGCATTTT. Amino acid sequence: CASSYATGLSNQPQHF.